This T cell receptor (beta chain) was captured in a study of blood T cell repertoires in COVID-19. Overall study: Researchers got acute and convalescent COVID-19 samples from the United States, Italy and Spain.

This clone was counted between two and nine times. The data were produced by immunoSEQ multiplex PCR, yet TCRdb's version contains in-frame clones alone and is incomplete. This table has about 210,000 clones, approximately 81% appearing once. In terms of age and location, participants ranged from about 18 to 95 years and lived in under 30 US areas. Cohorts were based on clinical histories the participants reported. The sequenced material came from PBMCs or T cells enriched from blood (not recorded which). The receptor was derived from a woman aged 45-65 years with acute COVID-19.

In nucleotides, the CDR3 is TGTGCCAGCAGCGTCGGGCTAGCGGGAGTTGTTGGGGAGCTGTTTTTT. This encodes CASSVGLAGVVGELFF. V is TRBV9 and J is TRBJ2-2, with 10 bases fitting TRBD2. The CDR3 length is 16 residues. The V gene's germline CDR1 is SGDLS and CDR2 YYNGEE. After removal of 2 bases from V and 8 bases from J, the junction contained 9 bases not matched to a gene.